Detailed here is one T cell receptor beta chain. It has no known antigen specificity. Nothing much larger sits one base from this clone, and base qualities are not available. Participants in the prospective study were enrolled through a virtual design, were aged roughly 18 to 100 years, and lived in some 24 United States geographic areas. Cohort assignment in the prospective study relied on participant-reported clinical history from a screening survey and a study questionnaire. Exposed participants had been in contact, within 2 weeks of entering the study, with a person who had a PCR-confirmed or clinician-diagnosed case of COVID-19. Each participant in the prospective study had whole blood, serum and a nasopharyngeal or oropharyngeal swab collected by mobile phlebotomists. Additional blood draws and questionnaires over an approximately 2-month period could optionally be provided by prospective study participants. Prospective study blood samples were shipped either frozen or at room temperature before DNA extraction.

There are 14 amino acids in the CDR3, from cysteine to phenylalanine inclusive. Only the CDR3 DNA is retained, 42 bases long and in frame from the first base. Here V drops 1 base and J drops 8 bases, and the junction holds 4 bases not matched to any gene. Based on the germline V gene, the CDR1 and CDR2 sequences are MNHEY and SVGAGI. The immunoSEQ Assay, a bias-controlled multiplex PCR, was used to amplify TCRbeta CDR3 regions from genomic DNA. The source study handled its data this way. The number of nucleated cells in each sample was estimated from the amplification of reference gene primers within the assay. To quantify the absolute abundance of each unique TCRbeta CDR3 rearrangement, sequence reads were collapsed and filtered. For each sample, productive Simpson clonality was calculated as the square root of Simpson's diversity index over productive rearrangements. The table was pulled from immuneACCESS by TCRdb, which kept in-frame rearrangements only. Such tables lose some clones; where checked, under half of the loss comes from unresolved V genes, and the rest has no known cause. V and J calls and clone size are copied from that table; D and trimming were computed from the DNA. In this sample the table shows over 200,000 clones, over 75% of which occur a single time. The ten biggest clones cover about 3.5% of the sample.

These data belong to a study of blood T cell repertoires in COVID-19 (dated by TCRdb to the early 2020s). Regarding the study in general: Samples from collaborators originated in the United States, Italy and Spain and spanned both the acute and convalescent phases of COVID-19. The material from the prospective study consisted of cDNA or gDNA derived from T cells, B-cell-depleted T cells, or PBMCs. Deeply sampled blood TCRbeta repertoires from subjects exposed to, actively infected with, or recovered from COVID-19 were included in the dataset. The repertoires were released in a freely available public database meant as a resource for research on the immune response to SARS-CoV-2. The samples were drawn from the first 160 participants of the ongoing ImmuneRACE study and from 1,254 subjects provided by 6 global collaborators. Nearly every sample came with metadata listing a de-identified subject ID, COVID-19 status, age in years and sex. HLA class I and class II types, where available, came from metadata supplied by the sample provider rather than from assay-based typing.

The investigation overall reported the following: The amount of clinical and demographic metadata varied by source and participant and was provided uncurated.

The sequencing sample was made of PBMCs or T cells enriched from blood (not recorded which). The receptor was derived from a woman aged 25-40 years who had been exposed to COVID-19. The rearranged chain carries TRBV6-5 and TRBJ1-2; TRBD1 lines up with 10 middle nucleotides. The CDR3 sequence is CASSYFGTGDGYTF. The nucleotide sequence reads TGTGCCAGCAGTTACTTCGGGACAGGGGACGGCTACACCTTC.